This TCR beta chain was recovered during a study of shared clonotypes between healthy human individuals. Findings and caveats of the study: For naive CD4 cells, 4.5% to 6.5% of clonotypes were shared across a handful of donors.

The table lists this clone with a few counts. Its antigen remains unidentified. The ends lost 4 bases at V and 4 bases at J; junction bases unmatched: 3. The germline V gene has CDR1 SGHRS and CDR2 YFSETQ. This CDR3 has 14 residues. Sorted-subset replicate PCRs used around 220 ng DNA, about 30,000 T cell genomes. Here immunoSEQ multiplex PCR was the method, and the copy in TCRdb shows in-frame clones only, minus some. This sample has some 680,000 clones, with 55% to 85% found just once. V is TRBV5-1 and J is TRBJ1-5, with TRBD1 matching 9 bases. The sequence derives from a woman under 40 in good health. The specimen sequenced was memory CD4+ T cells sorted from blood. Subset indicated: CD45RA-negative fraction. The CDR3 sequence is CASSRTGENQPQHF. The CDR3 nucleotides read TGCGCCAGCAGCAGGACAGGGGAAAATCAGCCCCAGCATTTT.